This T cell receptor beta chain was observed in a study of OX40 agonist ivuxolimab in advanced cancers. Study outcomes and limitations: In CD8+ T cells, expanded clones were on average more numerous than in CD4+. There was clonal expansion of CD4+ and CD8+ blood T cells by week 6 at 0.1 to 3.0 mg/kg. No antigen was identified for the clonally expanded peripheral T cells.

Germline lookup yields CDR1 LNHDA and CDR2 SQIVND (reference sequence). V lost 6 bases and J 2 bases, leaving 17 bases between the germline ends. The CDR3 totals 16 residues. Turning to this clone: The antigen is not known.

TCRdb's copy holds only in-frame clones and misses some; the assay was immunoSEQ multiplex PCR. Here the sample spans about 63,000 clones, more than 80% being singletons. This TCR derives from an adult with an advanced solid tumor such as melanoma, head and neck, liver or kidney cancer. J is TRBJ1-5 and V is TRBV19; tentatively, D is TRBD1 (6 bases). Sequences were derived from CD4+ or CD8+ T cells sorted from blood, sampled in a trial of the OX40 agonist ivuxolimab. CDR3 nucleotides: TGTGCCAGTAGCATAAGGACAGTTGTGCGCAATCAGCCCCAGCATTTT. As protein: CASSIRTVVRNQPQHF.